The rows below give T cell receptor beta chains drawn from one sample of a study of T cell responses to AZD1222 COVID-19 vaccine. Sequencing was performed with immunoSEQ multiplex PCR; in TCRdb, only in-frame clones are kept and a portion is missing. The sample carries under 150,000 clones, under 95% recorded once. The sequencing used peripheral blood, collected on day 0 of AZD1222 vaccination. The receptors originated from an adult in good health. Both conserved end residues are part of each CDR3. The D gene is left open where the match is weak. Clone sizes are given selectively: once, few, many, or a class where the clone is expanded.

>.|TRBJ1-1|TRBV6-5|.
CASNNEGLTEAFF
TGTGCCAGTAATAACGAGGGCCTCACTGAAGCTTTCTTT
>.|TRBJ2-1|TRBV7-2|.
CASSLDRSSYNEQFF
TGTGCCAGCAGCTTAGACAGAAGCTCCTACAATGAGCAGTTCTTC
>.|TRBJ1-5|TRBV7-3|.
CASSAQGGQPQHF
TGTGCCAGCAGCGCTCAGGGAGGCCAGCCCCAGCATTTT
>.|TRBJ1-3|TRBV30|.
CAWSVGSSGNTIYF
TGTGCCTGGAGTGTAGGGAGCTCTGGAAACACCATATATTTT
>.|TRBJ1-2|TRBV3-1/TRBV3-2|TRBD1
CASSGDRDYGYTF
TGTGCCAGCAGTGGTGACAGGGACTATGGCTACACCTTC
>.|TRBJ2-2|TRBV19|.
CASSIVGDTGELFF
TGTGCCAGTAGTATAGTCGGCGACACCGGGGAGCTGTTTTTT
>.|TRBJ2-5|TRBV3-1/TRBV3-2|.
CASSPTSKETQYF
TGTGCCAGCAGTCCCACTAGTAAGGAGACCCAGTACTTC
>.|TRBJ1-3|TRBV10-3|.
CAISTGDPGNTIYF
TGTGCCATCAGTACAGGAGACCCTGGAAACACCATATATTTT
>.|TRBJ1-1|TRBV2|.
CASRIKGVGAFF
TGTGCCAGCAGAATAAAAGGGGTGGGAGCTTTCTTT
>once|TRBJ1-1|TRBV6-5|TRBD1
CASTQTGNRGEAFF
TGTGCCAGCACCCAGACAGGGAACAGAGGTGAAGCTTTCTTT
>many|TRBJ1-2|TRBV7-8|.
CASSLTGGYTF
TGTGCCAGCAGCTTAACTGGAGGCTACACCTTC
>once|TRBJ1-4|TRBV6-5|.
CASSHRRDEKLFF
TGTGCCAGCAGTCACCGACGGGATGAAAAACTGTTTTTT
>.|TRBJ2-7|TRBV6-5|TRBD2
CASSPAGSGYEQYF
TGTGCCAGCAGCCCAGCGGGGAGCGGCTACGAGCAGTACTTC
>once|TRBJ1-1|TRBV5-1|TRBD1
CASSLALTGSSFDTEAFF
TGCGCCAGCAGCTTGGCTTTGACAGGGTCCTCCTTTGACACTGAAGCTTTCTTT
>.|TRBJ2-3|TRBV4-1|TRBD2
CASSQAGTSGRTDTQYF
TGCGCCAGCAGCCAAGCCGGGACTAGCGGGAGAACAGATACGCAGTATTTT
>.|TRBJ2-1|TRBV11-3|.
CASSFPGSSYNEQFF
TGTGCCAGCAGCTTCCCAGGGAGCTCCTACAATGAGCAGTTCTTC
>.|TRBJ2-2|TRBV5-1|TRBD2
CASSSGLMTGELFF
TGCGCCAGCAGCTCGGGACTAATGACCGGGGAGCTGTTTTTT
>.|TRBJ2-5|TRBV5-4|TRBD2
CASSWGLAGGYQETQYF
TGTGCCAGCAGCTGGGGACTAGCGGGGGGATACCAAGAGACCCAGTACTTC
>.|TRBJ1-5|TRBV7-7|.
CASTSLLYGGSYNQPQHF
TGTGCTAGCACCTCCCTACTGTACGGGGGCTCCTACAATCAGCCCCAGCATTTT
>.|TRBJ1-1|TRBV6-5|TRBD1
CASSGQGFTEAFF
TGTGCCAGCAGCGGACAGGGATTCACTGAAGCTTTCTTT
>.|TRBJ1-2|TRBV5-1|TRBD1
CASSLESAQGDGYTF
TGCGCCAGCAGCTTGGAATCAGCACAGGGGGATGGCTACACCTTC
>.|TRBJ1-2|TRBV5-6|.
CASSLQANYGYTF
TGTGCCAGCAGCTTGCAGGCTAACTATGGCTACACCTTC
>.|TRBJ1-4|TRBV14|.
CASSQDQSTGATNEKLFF
TGTGCCAGCAGCCAAGATCAATCCACGGGTGCAACTAATGAAAAACTGTTTTTT
>.|TRBJ1-2|TRBV6-5|.
CASMERGTHYGYTF
TGTGCCAGCATGGAACGGGGCACCCACTATGGCTACACCTTC
>.|TRBJ1-2|TRBV2|.
CASSAEWGGYTF
TGTGCCAGCAGTGCCGAGTGGGGAGGCTACACCTTC
>few|TRBJ1-2|TRBV5-1|TRBD1
CASSLQGERGYTF
TGCGCCAGCAGCTTACAGGGGGAGCGTGGCTACACCTTC